These 2 T cell receptor beta chains share one sample of origin, sequenced in a study of regulatory T cells in long-lasting Graves disease. For TCR beta, libraries came from iRepertoire HTBI primers and Arm-PCR of CDR3 regions. TCRdb redid the calling of the multiplex PCR reads with MiXCR, one entry per CDR3 protein. Of fewer than 550,000 distinct CDR3 sequences in the sample, approximately 21% were seen once. Specified time point: persistent/refractory GD, antithyroid drugs over 5 years with positive TRAb. From PBMCs, RNA was extracted and then used to make the TCR library. This material consisted of peripheral blood mononuclear cells (PBMCs), taken when the disease was refractory, from a patient treated with antithyroid drugs. The receptors were sampled from a female donor with Graves disease.

This clonotype was picked up many times. One end of the junction does not line up with germline, which may come from a read error. The rearrangement joins TRBV6-9 to TRBJ1-2; D is perhaps TRBD1 (5 bases). In germline, CDR1 is MNHGY, CDR2 SVAAGI. The CDR3 is 14 residues long. The CDR3 spells CANSYRRDNYGYTF. The CDR3 DNA reads as TGTGCCAACAGTTACCGCCGGGACAACTATGGCTACACCTTC.

This clonotype was counted ten times or more. The chain combines TRBV2 with TRBJ2-2; possibly TRBD2 for D (6 bases). The germline CDR1 and CDR2 sequences are SNHLY and FYNNEI. The V end was cut by 3 bases, the J end by 3 bases, with 11 bases between. The CDR3 has 15 amino acids. The CDR3 region is CASSDLGEDTGELFF. The CDR3 nucleotides read TGTGCCAGCAGTGATTTAGGGGAGGACACCGGGGAGCTGTTTTTT.